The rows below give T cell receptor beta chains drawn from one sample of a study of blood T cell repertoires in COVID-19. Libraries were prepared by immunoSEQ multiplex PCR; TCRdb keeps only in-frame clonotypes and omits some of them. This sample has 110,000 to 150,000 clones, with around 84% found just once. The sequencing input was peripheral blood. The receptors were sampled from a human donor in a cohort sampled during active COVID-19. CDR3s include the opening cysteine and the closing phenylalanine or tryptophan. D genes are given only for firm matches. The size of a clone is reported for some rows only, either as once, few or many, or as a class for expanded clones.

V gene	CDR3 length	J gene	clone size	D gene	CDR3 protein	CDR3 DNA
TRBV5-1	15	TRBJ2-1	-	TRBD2	CASSLTSGPYNEQFF	TGCGCCAGCTCCCTAACTAGCGGCCCTTACAATGAGCAGTTCTTC
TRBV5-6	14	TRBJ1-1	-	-	CASSGPIRGTEAFF	TGTGCCAGCAGCGGTCCTATTAGAGGCACTGAAGCTTTCTTT
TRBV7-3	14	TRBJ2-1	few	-	CASAPDYASNEQFF	TGTGCCAGCGCCCCGGATTATGCTAGCAATGAGCAGTTCTTC
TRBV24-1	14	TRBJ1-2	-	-	CATSASGGIDGYTF	TGTGCCACCAGTGCCTCCGGCGGAATAGATGGCTACACCTTC
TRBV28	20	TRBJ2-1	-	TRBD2	CASSFPSGLAGGNSYNEQFF	TGTGCCAGCAGTTTCCCTTCCGGACTAGCGGGAGGCAATTCCTACAATGAGCAGTTCTTC
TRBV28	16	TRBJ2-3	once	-	CASSSPQGEGTDTQYF	TGTGCCAGCAGTTCCCCACAGGGGGAGGGGACAGATACGCAGTATTTT
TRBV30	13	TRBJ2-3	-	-	CARQPFGTDTQYF	TGTGCCCGACAGCCATTCGGCACAGATACGCAGTATTTT
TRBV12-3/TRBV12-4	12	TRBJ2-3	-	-	CASSPRTDTQYF	TGTGCCAGCAGCCCTCGCACAGATACGCAGTATTTT
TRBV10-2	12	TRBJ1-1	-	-	CASRGGLAEAFF	TGCGCCAGCAGGGGGGGGCTGGCTGAAGCTTTCTTT
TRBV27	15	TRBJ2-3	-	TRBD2	CASSSTSGSTDTQYF	TGTGCCAGCAGTTCTACTAGCGGGAGCACAGATACGCAGTATTTT
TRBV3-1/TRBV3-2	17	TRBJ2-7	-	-	CASSHHPPGHGSYEQYF	TGTGCCAGCAGCCACCACCCCCCGGGACACGGCTCCTACGAGCAGTACTTC
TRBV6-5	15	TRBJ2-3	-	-	CASSFRGDDTDTQYF	TGTGCCAGCAGTTTCAGGGGGGATGACACAGATACGCAGTATTTT
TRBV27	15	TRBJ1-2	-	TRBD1	CASSLGTGYNYGYTF	TGTGCCAGCAGTTTAGGGACAGGGTATAACTATGGCTACACCTTC
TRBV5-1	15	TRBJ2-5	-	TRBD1	CASSLAGQGLETQYF	TGCGCCAGCAGCTTGGCGGGACAGGGCCTCGAGACCCAGTACTTC
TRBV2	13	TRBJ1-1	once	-	CASSQNGVTEAFF	TGTGCCAGCAGTCAGAACGGAGTCACTGAAGCTTTCTTT
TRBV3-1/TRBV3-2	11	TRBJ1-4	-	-	CASSRQSKLFF	TGTGCCAGCAGCCGACAGTCAAAACTGTTTTTT
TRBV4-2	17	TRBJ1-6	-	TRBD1	CASSQVFGQGADSPLHF	TGTGCCAGCAGCCAAGTCTTCGGACAGGGGGCGGATTCACCCCTCCACTTT
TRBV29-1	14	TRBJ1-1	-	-	CSVEAWGPNTEAFF	TGCAGCGTTGAAGCCTGGGGCCCCAACACTGAAGCTTTCTTT
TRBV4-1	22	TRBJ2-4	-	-	CASSQDNPGLQGRGRTKNIQYF	TGCGCCAGCAGCCAAGATAATCCGGGCCTCCAAGGAAGAGGGCGGACCAAAAACATTCAGTACTTC
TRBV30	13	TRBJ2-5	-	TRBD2	CAWSDGGRETQYF	TGTGCCTGGAGCGATGGCGGGAGAGAGACCCAGTACTTC
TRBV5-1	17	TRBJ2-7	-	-	CASSLLKSGEGSYEQYF	TGCGCCAGCAGCTTGTTAAAATCAGGGGAAGGCTCCTACGAGCAGTACTTC
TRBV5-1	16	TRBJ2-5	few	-	CASSPGINFLQETQYF	TGCGCCAGCAGCCCGGGTATTAATTTCTTACAAGAGACCCAGTACTTC
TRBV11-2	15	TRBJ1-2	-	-	CASSGGRVQNYGYTF	TGTGCCAGCAGCGGCGGTCGGGTCCAGAACTATGGCTACACCTTC
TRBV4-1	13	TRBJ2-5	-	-	CASSQRGQETQYF	TGCGCCAGCAGCCAACGGGGGCAAGAGACCCAGTACTTC
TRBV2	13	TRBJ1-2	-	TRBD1	CASSEDRAYGYTF	TGTGCCAGCAGTGAGGACAGGGCCTATGGCTACACCTTC
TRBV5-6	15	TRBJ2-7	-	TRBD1	CASSLFGTASYEQYF	TGTGCCAGCAGCTTGTTTGGGACAGCCTCCTACGAGCAGTACTTC
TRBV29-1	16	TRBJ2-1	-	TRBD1	CSVDMLSGQGSTKQFF	TGCAGCGTTGATATGCTGTCGGGACAGGGCTCCACCAAGCAGTTCTTC
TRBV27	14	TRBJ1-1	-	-	CASSSVRRTTEAFF	TGTGCCAGCAGTTCAGTCAGGAGGACCACTGAAGCTTTCTTT
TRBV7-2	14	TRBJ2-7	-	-	CASSGQLSSYEQYF	TGTGCCAGCAGTGGACAGTTGAGCTCCTACGAGCAGTACTTC
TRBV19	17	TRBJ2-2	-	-	CASSSPGAAANTGELFF	TGTGCCAGTAGTTCGCCGGGAGCTGCCGCGAACACCGGGGAGCTGTTTTTT
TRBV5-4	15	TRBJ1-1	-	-	CASSLAGGMNTEAFF	TGTGCCAGCAGCTTGGCCGGGGGTATGAACACTGAAGCTTTCTTT
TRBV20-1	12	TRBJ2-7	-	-	CSASRKGDEQYF	TGCAGTGCTAGTCGGAAAGGGGACGAGCAGTACTTC
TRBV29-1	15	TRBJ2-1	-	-	CSAKPRERLNNEQFF	TGCAGCGCCAAACCGAGGGAGAGATTAAACAATGAGCAGTTCTTC
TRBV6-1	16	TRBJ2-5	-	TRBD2	CASSEGGTTPFQTQYF	TGTGCCAGCAGTGAAGGAGGGACTACCCCTTTTCAGACCCAGTACTTC
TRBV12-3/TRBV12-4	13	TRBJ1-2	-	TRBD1	CASSQTGNYGYTF	TGTGCCAGCAGTCAGACAGGGAACTATGGCTACACCTTC
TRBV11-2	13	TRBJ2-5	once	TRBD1	CASSLGQQETQYF	TGTGCCAGCAGCTTGGGACAGCAAGAGACCCAGTACTTC
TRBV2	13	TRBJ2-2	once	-	CASSPGRPGELFF	TGTGCCAGCAGTCCAGGTCGGCCCGGGGAGCTGTTTTTT
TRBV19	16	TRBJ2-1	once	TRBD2	CASSLGGLGSYNEQFF	TGTGCCAGTAGTCTCGGGGGACTAGGGTCTTACAATGAGCAGTTCTTC
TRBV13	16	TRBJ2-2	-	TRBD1	CASSSLDRAPTGELFF	TGTGCCAGCAGCTCCCTAGACAGGGCCCCCACCGGGGAGCTGTTTTTT
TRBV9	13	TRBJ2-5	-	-	CASSVNRQETQYF	TGTGCCAGCAGCGTAAACAGGCAAGAGACCCAGTACTTC
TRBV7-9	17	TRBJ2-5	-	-	CASSLENVRATAETQYF	TGTGCCAGCAGCTTAGAGAATGTGCGTGCGACTGCGGAGACCCAGTACTTC
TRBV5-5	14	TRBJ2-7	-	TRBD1	CASSADRGPHEQYF	TGTGCCAGCAGCGCGGACAGGGGGCCTCACGAGCAGTACTTC
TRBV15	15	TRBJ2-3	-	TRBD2	CATSRDRGGSDTQYF	TGTGCCACCAGCAGAGATCGCGGGGGTTCAGATACGCAGTATTTT
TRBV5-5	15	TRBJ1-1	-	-	CASSPASSANAEAFF	TGTGCCAGCAGCCCAGCCTCAAGCGCGAACGCTGAAGCTTTCTTT
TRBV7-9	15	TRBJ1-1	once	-	CASSLVGQWNTEAFF	TGTGCCAGCAGCTTAGTTGGGCAGTGGAACACTGAAGCTTTCTTT
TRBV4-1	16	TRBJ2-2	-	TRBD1	CASSPYRGRNTGELFF	TGCGCCAGCAGCCCATACAGGGGCCGGAACACCGGGGAGCTGTTTTTT
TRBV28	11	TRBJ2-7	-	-	CASVEGFEQYF	TGTGCCAGCGTCGAGGGCTTCGAGCAGTACTTC
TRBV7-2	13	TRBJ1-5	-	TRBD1	CASSGQKYQPQHF	TGTGCCAGCTCGGGACAGAAGTATCAGCCCCAGCATTTT
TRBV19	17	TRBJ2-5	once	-	CASSIGPPAGAEETQYF	TGTGCCAGTAGTATTGGTCCGCCCGCGGGGGCAGAAGAGACCCAGTACTTC